These T cell receptor beta chains were read from a single sample in a study of CD8+ T cells in alopecia areata. Sequencing was performed with immunoSEQ multiplex PCR; in TCRdb, only in-frame clones are kept and a portion is missing. Found here are some 110,000 clones, over 60% of them singletons; the top ten hold approximately 2.8%. Sequenced input: CD4+ T cells sorted from blood. These receptors were collected from a human donor in good health. Each CDR3 is given with its conserved first and last residue. D genes are given only for firm matches. Size is omitted from some rows. Given values are once, few, many or a class for expanded clones.

size: .
D: .
length: 15
V: TRBV18
J: TRBJ1-5
DNA: TGTGCCAGCTCACCTGGGGGGCAGGACAATCAGCCCCAGCATTTT
CDR3: CASSPGGQDNQPQHF

size: .
D: TRBD1
length: 14
V: TRBV18
J: TRBJ2-7
DNA: TGTGCCAGCTCACCCGGGACAGTCTCCTACGAGCAGTACTTC
CDR3: CASSPGTVSYEQYF

size: once
D: TRBD2
length: 15
V: TRBV7-7
J: TRBJ2-5
DNA: TGTGCCAGCAGCTGGACTAGCGGGGCGCGGGAGACCCAGTACTTC
CDR3: CASSWTSGARETQYF

size: .
D: .
length: 14
V: TRBV11-2
J: TRBJ2-3
DNA: TGTGCCAGCTGGAGGGGGCAGGGCGGAGATACGCAGTATTTT
CDR3: CASWRGQGGDTQYF

size: .
D: .
length: 12
V: TRBV2
J: TRBJ1-1
DNA: TGTGCCAGCAGCAACTTTAACACTGAAGCTTTCTTT
CDR3: CASSNFNTEAFF

size: .
D: .
length: 12
V: TRBV29-1
J: TRBJ1-5
DNA: TGCAGCGTTACTTGGGGCAATCAGCCCCAGCATTTT
CDR3: CSVTWGNQPQHF

size: .
D: TRBD2
length: 15
V: TRBV7-9
J: TRBJ2-5
DNA: TGTGCCAGCAGAAGACTAGCGGGGGGCCAAGAGACCCAGTACTTC
CDR3: CASRRLAGGQETQYF

size: .
D: .
length: 13
V: TRBV30
J: TRBJ2-1
DNA: TGTGCCTGGAGCGGGGGCAGTTACAATGAGCAGTTCTTC
CDR3: CAWSGGSYNEQFF

size: few
D: .
length: 13
V: TRBV29-1
J: TRBJ1-1
DNA: TGCAGCGTCCGAGGGGTGATGAACACTGAAGCTTTCTTT
CDR3: CSVRGVMNTEAFF

size: .
D: .
length: 14
V: TRBV2
J: TRBJ2-4
DNA: TGTGCCAGCAGGAACAATCACCTCCCGGGCATTCAGTACTTC
CDR3: CASRNNHLPGIQYF

size: .
D: TRBD1
length: 14
V: TRBV7-8
J: TRBJ1-2
DNA: TGTGCCAGCAGCCCCTATGAGCAGGGGGATGGCTACACCTTC
CDR3: CASSPYEQGDGYTF

size: .
D: .
length: 13
V: TRBV6-6
J: TRBJ2-2
DNA: TGTGCCAGCATGGACAGAGGCAACGGGGAGCTGTTTTTT
CDR3: CASMDRGNGELFF

size: .
D: TRBD1
length: 14
V: TRBV29-1
J: TRBJ2-1
DNA: TGCAGCGTTGAAGCGGACAGGGTATCCAATGAGCAGTTCTTC
CDR3: CSVEADRVSNEQFF

size: .
D: .
length: 15
V: TRBV4-1
J: TRBJ1-4
DNA: TGCGCCAGCAGCCAACTGGACCTAACTAATGAAAAACTGTTTTTT
CDR3: CASSQLDLTNEKLFF

size: .
D: TRBD1
length: 16
V: TRBV19
J: TRBJ1-1
DNA: TGTGCCAGTAGTACAAGGGACAGCAACTTGAACACTGAAGCTTTCTTT
CDR3: CASSTRDSNLNTEAFF

size: few
D: .
length: 11
V: TRBV20-1
J: TRBJ2-7
DNA: TGCAGTGCTAGACAGGGCTACGAGCAGTACTTC
CDR3: CSARQGYEQYF

size: few
D: .
length: 14
V: TRBV7-9
J: TRBJ1-6
DNA: TGTGCCAGCAGCTTAGCACTTTATAATTCACCCCTCCACTTT
CDR3: CASSLALYNSPLHF

size: .
D: .
length: 12
V: TRBV7-9
J: TRBJ2-7
DNA: TGTGCCAGCAGCTTCGGCTCCTACGAGCAGTACTTC
CDR3: CASSFGSYEQYF

size: few
D: .
length: 13
V: TRBV7-9
J: TRBJ1-2
DNA: TGTGCCAGCAGCCTCGCGGGGGGTTATGGCTACACCTTC
CDR3: CASSLAGGYGYTF

size: .
D: TRBD1
length: 15
V: TRBV7-2
J: TRBJ1-1
DNA: TGTGCCAGCAGCCCACCCGGGACAGCCCTTGTGGGGGCTTTCTTT
CDR3: CASSPPGTALVGAFF

size: .
D: TRBD2
length: 16
V: TRBV2
J: TRBJ2-5
DNA: TGTGCCAGCAGCGAGAGGACTAGCGGGGGCCAAGAGACCCAGTACTTC
CDR3: CASSERTSGGQETQYF

size: .
D: .
length: 15
V: TRBV5-1
J: TRBJ1-1
DNA: TGCGCCAGCAGCTTGGCTAGCGGGGGCACATCTGAAGCTTTCTTT
CDR3: CASSLASGGTSEAFF

size: few
D: .
length: 11
V: TRBV29-1
J: TRBJ2-5
DNA: TGCAGCGTAGTGGGCCAACCGACCCAGTACTTC
CDR3: CSVVGQPTQYF

size: .
D: TRBD2
length: 19
V: TRBV4-1
J: TRBJ2-5
DNA: TGCGCCAGCAGCCAAGGACGGTTGAATAGCGGGGGGTGGCGAGAGACCCAGTACTTC
CDR3: CASSQGRLNSGGWRETQYF

size: few
D: TRBD2
length: 16
V: TRBV2
J: TRBJ2-7
DNA: TGTGCCAGCAGTGCGGGTCGGACTAGCGGGGGGAACCAGCAGTACTTC
CDR3: CASSAGRTSGGNQQYF

size: few
D: TRBD1
length: 12
V: TRBV29-1
J: TRBJ2-7
DNA: TGCAGCGTTGGACAGGGTTTCTACGAGCAGTACTTC
CDR3: CSVGQGFYEQYF

size: .
D: TRBD1
length: 14
V: TRBV30
J: TRBJ1-5
DNA: TGTGCCTGGGGGACAGGGAATCGTAATCAGCCCCAGCATTTT
CDR3: CAWGTGNRNQPQHF

size: few
D: .
length: 14
V: TRBV4-1
J: TRBJ2-7
DNA: TGCGCCAGCAGCCTAAGACTTGACGCTTCCGAGCAGTACTTC
CDR3: CASSLRLDASEQYF

size: .
D: TRBD1
length: 14
V: TRBV25-1
J: TRBJ2-1
DNA: TGTGCCAGCAGTCCGACAGGGGGCCACAATGAGCAGTTCTTC
CDR3: CASSPTGGHNEQFF

size: .
D: TRBD1
length: 14
V: TRBV2
J: TRBJ2-2
DNA: TGTGCCAGCCGCCGGGACAGGCACACCGGGGAGCTGTTTTTT
CDR3: CASRRDRHTGELFF

size: .
D: .
length: 15
V: TRBV14
J: TRBJ2-2
DNA: TGTGCCAGCAGCCAAGGGCTAGCCAGCACCGGGGAGCTGTTTTTT
CDR3: CASSQGLASTGELFF

size: .
D: TRBD1
length: 13
V: TRBV29-1
J: TRBJ1-2
DNA: TGCAGCGTTGCCGGACAGGGAGCAGTTAGAGACACCTTC
CDR3: CSVAGQGAVRDTF

size: .
D: .
length: 15
V: TRBV6-5
J: TRBJ2-3
DNA: TGTGCCAGCAGTTACTCGGGGGTCGGCACAGATACGCAGTATTTT
CDR3: CASSYSGVGTDTQYF

size: .
D: .
length: 14
V: TRBV7-2
J: TRBJ2-2
DNA: TGTGCCAGCAGCGTTGGCAGACCGACCGGGGAGCTGTTTTTT
CDR3: CASSVGRPTGELFF

size: .
D: TRBD1
length: 13
V: TRBV27
J: TRBJ2-7
DNA: TGTGCCAGCAGTTACAGGGGCGGAAACGAGCAGTACTTC
CDR3: CASSYRGGNEQYF

size: .
D: .
length: 14
V: TRBV27
J: TRBJ1-1
DNA: TGTGCCAGCAGTTTACTGGGTCTGAACACTGAAGCTTTCTTT
CDR3: CASSLLGLNTEAFF

size: once
D: TRBD1
length: 14
V: TRBV11-2
J: TRBJ1-6
DNA: TGTGCCAGCAGCTTGGGACAGGGGCATTCACCCCTCCACTTT
CDR3: CASSLGQGHSPLHF

size: .
D: .
length: 16
V: TRBV28
J: TRBJ2-3
DNA: TGTGCCAGCAGTTGGACTTTTCTCGATAGCACAGATACGCAGTATTTT
CDR3: CASSWTFLDSTDTQYF

size: .
D: .
length: 13
V: TRBV29-1
J: TRBJ2-1
DNA: TGCAGCGTTGAAGAGTCCAGGGCAAATGAGCAGTTCTTC
CDR3: CSVEESRANEQFF

size: .
D: .
length: 18
V: TRBV5-1
J: TRBJ2-3
DNA: TGCGCCAGCAGCTTCTTCTCGGTAGCGGCCCAGAGCACAGATACGCAGTATTTT
CDR3: CASSFFSVAAQSTDTQYF

size: .
D: .
length: 14
V: TRBV10-3
J: TRBJ1-1
DNA: TGTGCCATCAGCGACTTACAGGGTAAGGGGGAAGCTTTCTTT
CDR3: CAISDLQGKGEAFF

size: .
D: .
length: 11
V: TRBV20-1
J: TRBJ2-7
DNA: TGCAGTGCTCAAGGATCCTACGAGCAGTACTTC
CDR3: CSAQGSYEQYF

size: .
D: .
length: 14
V: TRBV19
J: TRBJ2-5
DNA: TGTGCCAGTCGCTTACGGGACCCCCGAGAGACCCAGTACTTC
CDR3: CASRLRDPRETQYF

size: .
D: .
length: 12
V: TRBV7-9
J: TRBJ1-1
DNA: TGTGCCAGCAGCTGGGGGTTGGGTGAAGCTTTCTTT
CDR3: CASSWGLGEAFF

size: .
D: .
length: 11
V: TRBV20-1
J: TRBJ2-7
DNA: TGCAGTGCTCCGGGAAGCAGGGAGCAGTACTTC
CDR3: CSAPGSREQYF

size: .
D: .
length: 15
V: TRBV2
J: TRBJ2-5
DNA: TGTGCCAGCAGCTCGAGAGAACCGGGGAGGGAGACCCAGTACTTC
CDR3: CASSSREPGRETQYF

size: few
D: TRBD1
length: 15
V: TRBV7-8
J: TRBJ1-4
DNA: TGTGCCAGCAGCCTCGACCCGGGACAGGGTCGAAAACTGTTTTTT
CDR3: CASSLDPGQGRKLFF

size: .
D: .
length: 15
V: TRBV5-1
J: TRBJ1-1
DNA: TGCGCCAGCAGCTTGAAGGGGCGTGAGAACACTGAAGCTTTCTTT
CDR3: CASSLKGRENTEAFF

size: .
D: .
length: 15
V: TRBV30
J: TRBJ2-5
DNA: TGTGCCTGGAGTGTACCGTCGGGGCTCCTAGAGACCCAGTACTTC
CDR3: CAWSVPSGLLETQYF

size: once
D: TRBD1
length: 14
V: TRBV2
J: TRBJ1-5
DNA: TGTGCCAGCAGTACCGGGACAGTCTATCAGCCCCAGCATTTT
CDR3: CASSTGTVYQPQHF

size: few
D: TRBD2
length: 16
V: TRBV4-1
J: TRBJ2-5
DNA: TGCGCCAGCAGCCAAGAGGTAGCGGGGGGGCTGGAGACCCAGTACTTC
CDR3: CASSQEVAGGLETQYF